This T cell receptor beta chain was obtained from a study of T cells in Graves' hyperthyroidism and ophthalmopathy (dated by TCRdb to between 2018 and 2021). About the study as a whole: Peripheral blood samples were taken at initial diagnosis, before any treatment was given. TCR V-J signatures able to tell the groups apart were searched for in a discovery cohort of 95 or so patients, of whom 40 to 45 had Graves' ophthalmopathy and 57 had stable Graves' hyperthyroidism. Prospective prediction of ophthalmopathy was tested in an independent validation cohort of 18 hyperthyroidism patients and roughly 16 patients who later progressed to ophthalmopathy. The 80 to 100 discovery patients were randomly divided into training and test sets at a 7:3 ratio. In addition, the study compared T-cell repertoires in thyroid tissue and in blood from five to seven Graves' hyperthyroidism patients. Following sampling, methimazole starting at 30 mg daily was given to hyperthyroidism patients, and high-dose intravenous methylprednisolone was given to ophthalmopathy patients. According to the paper, TCR Vbeta CDR3 sequencing was carried out on roughly 130 peripheral blood samples, which came from 40 to 45 ophthalmopathy, around 74 hyperthyroidism and approximately 17 progressor patients. The research as a whole found: Blood samples also contained most of the expanded thyroid clonotypes (frequency above 0.001), which suggests that blood repertoires may reflect thyroid immune responses. A 13 V-J signature model separated ophthalmopathy from stable hyperthyroidism, with roughly 88% sensitivity and approximately 81% specificity in cross-validation and 80%/75% in testing. Sample size was not statistically predetermined, and blinding of investigators to group allocation was not performed. In validation, the model predicted progression to ophthalmopathy with over 65% sensitivity and approximately 72% specificity, a median of about 6.7 months before onset.

Moderately to severely active disease, a Clinical Activity Score of at least 3, a NOSPECS grade of at least 4, and a duration under 3 months were present in ophthalmopathy patients. Exclusion was applied to patients with uncontrolled infections, other autoimmune diseases, pregnancy or lactation. Diagnoses relied on clinical symptoms, serum thyroxine and TRAb, thyroid ultrasound and orbital computed tomography. Ficoll-Paque density gradient centrifugation was used to isolate PBMCs from 10 ml of fresh peripheral blood. Total RNA was extracted with Trizol reagent, and quality was checked on an Agilent 2100 Bioanalyzer. This clonotype was observed many times. Its antigen is still unknown. The record has no base qualities; no much larger clone is one base away. TCR beta CDR3 regions were amplified from RNA transcripts. A first-round RT-PCR of the TCR CDR3 used the HTBI primer set with the Qiagen OneStep RT-PCR kit. Libraries were constructed in a second round of multiplex PCR, after which size selection and purification were performed. The libraries were sequenced on an Illumina HiSeq2000 using paired-end 100 bp reads. Regarding the original processing steps: SOAPnuke was used to process the raw data, removing reads that contained adapters or uncalled bases, had a mean Phred below 15, or lacked an exact match to the constant primer or identifier. High-quality paired reads were merged with COPE v1.2.5, and unique nucleotide sequences were defined as clonotypes. MiTCR v1.1 was used to align the clonotypes against IMGT TRBV, TRBD and TRBJ reference segments. The analysis was restricted to V-J combinations with a frequency above 0.0001, which together covered 99% to 99.2% of the repertoires. The TCS score was defined as F50 (clonal expansion) divided by E x V (chaos), with BLOSUM62-based TCRdist calculated between CDR3 peptides within each V-J. Welch's t-statistics and random forest reduced just over 500 V-J features to 13, which were used in a naive Bayes classifier (R e1071). Clones were called with MiXCR by TCRdb after fastp trimmed the public reads at Q25, and only in-frame beta chains were retained. Each CDR3 protein gets just one entry, which takes the most common genes and DNA from the rows behind it. The V and J calls shown here were made by TCRdb, not taken from the authors' results. For this sample the table gives about 640,000 distinct CDR3 sequences, of which around 20% were detected only once. Under 35% of the sample goes to the ten largest clones.

The CDR3 starts with the cysteine, ends with the phenylalanine, and has 14 residues. The CDR3 DNA has 42 bases and is translated from base 1. The V and J ends are trimmed by 6 bases and 4 bases, leaving 16 bases between them. Via the germline V gene (reference sequence), CDR1 is DFQATT and CDR2 SNEGSKA. Sequenced: blood. The TCR was taken from a man aged 25 to 45 with Graves' ophthalmopathy. The chain couples TRBV20-1 to TRBJ2-1; the D gene is perhaps TRBD2, from 7 matching bases. The DNA is as follows: TGCAGTGCCGCTGGGCGGGGGCCGTACAATGAGCAGTTCTTC. This yields the protein CSAAGRGPYNEQFF.